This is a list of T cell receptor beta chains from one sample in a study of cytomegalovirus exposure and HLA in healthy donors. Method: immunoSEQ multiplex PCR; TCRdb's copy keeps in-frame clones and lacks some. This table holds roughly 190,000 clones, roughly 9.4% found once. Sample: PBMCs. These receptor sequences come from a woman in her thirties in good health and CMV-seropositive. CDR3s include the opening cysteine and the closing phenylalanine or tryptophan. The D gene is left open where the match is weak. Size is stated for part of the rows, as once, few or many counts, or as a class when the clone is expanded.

CASSLTPILGGDWWETQYF,TGTGCCAGCAGCTTAACCCCTATTCTAGGGGGGGATTGGTGGGAGACCCAGTACTTC,NA,NA,TRBV11-2,TRBJ2-5
CATSWDRGGNEQFF,TGTGCCACCTCCTGGGACAGGGGAGGCAATGAGCAGTTCTTC,TRBD1,few,TRBV15,TRBJ2-1
CASSPSYRGTEAFF,TGTGCCAGCAGCCCCTCGTATCGGGGCACTGAAGCTTTCTTT,NA,few,TRBV6-5,TRBJ1-1
CASRTVWDRGRWEYGYTF,TGTGCCAGCCGAACAGTCTGGGACAGGGGGCGTTGGGAATATGGCTACACCTTC,TRBD1,few,TRBV27,TRBJ1-2
CASSSTSGRALSSYEQYF,TGCGCCAGCAGCTCGACTAGCGGGAGGGCCTTAAGCTCCTACGAGCAGTACTTC,TRBD2,few,TRBV5-1,TRBJ2-7
CATSRVRGTGEQYF,TGTGCCACCAGCAGAGTCAGGGGGACGGGCGAGCAGTACTTC,TRBD1,few,TRBV15,TRBJ2-7
CASSVDPGNYGYTF,TGTGCCAGCAGCGTAGATCCGGGTAACTATGGCTACACCTTC,NA,few,TRBV9,TRBJ1-2
CASLTLNTNYGYTF,TGTGCCAGCCTTACTTTGAATACTAACTATGGCTACACCTTC,NA,few,TRBV6-1,TRBJ1-2
CASSRTGGRTEAFF,TGTGCCAGTAGTAGGACAGGGGGCCGGACTGAAGCTTTCTTT,TRBD1,few,TRBV19,TRBJ1-1
CASSGDSLNTEAFF,TGTGCCAGCAGTGGGGACAGCCTCAACACTGAAGCTTTCTTT,TRBD1,NA,TRBV2,TRBJ1-1
CAWSKVAGDESTDTQYF,TGTGCCTGGAGTAAGGTAGCGGGAGACGAAAGCACAGATACGCAGTATTTT,TRBD2,NA,TRBV30,TRBJ2-3
CASSLQETQYF,TGCGCCAGCAGCCTCCAAGAGACCCAGTACTTC,NA,few,TRBV5-1,TRBJ2-5
CSVDGGGMDNYGYTF,TGCAGCGTTGATGGGGGGGGGATGGATAACTATGGCTACACCTTC,NA,NA,TRBV29-1,TRBJ1-2
CASSLTPLAGYNEQFF,TGTGCCAGCAGCTTAACCCCACTAGCGGGCTACAATGAGCAGTTCTTC,TRBD2,NA,TRBV11-3,TRBJ2-1
CASSSRGENYGYTF,TGTGCCAGCAGCTCCAGGGGAGAGAACTATGGCTACACCTTC,NA,NA,TRBV5-6,TRBJ1-2
CASSLDLARASYEQYF,TGTGCCAGCAGCTTGGACCTAGCGCGGGCTTCCTACGAGCAGTACTTC,NA,few,TRBV5-4,TRBJ2-7
CASSLGTGYNEQFF,TGTGCCAGCAGCTTGGGGACAGGCTACAATGAGCAGTTCTTC,TRBD1,few,TRBV7-9,TRBJ2-1
CASSLNRREPQHF,TGTGCCAGCAGCTTGAACAGGAGGGAGCCCCAGCATTTT,NA,few,TRBV5-4,TRBJ1-5
CASSLSVRSFQETQYF,TGTGCCAGCAGCTTATCTGTGCGGTCATTCCAAGAGACCCAGTACTTC,NA,NA,TRBV11-2,TRBJ2-5
CASSLGTAQETQYF,TGCGCCAGCAGCTTAGGGACAGCTCAAGAGACCCAGTACTTC,TRBD1,NA,TRBV5-1,TRBJ2-5
CASRKGQGAGNTEAFF,TGTGCCAGCAGGAAAGGACAGGGGGCGGGGAACACTGAAGCTTTCTTT,TRBD1,few,TRBV7-9,TRBJ1-1
CASSAHTGRGNIQYF,TGTGCCAGCAGCGCCCACACAGGGCGCGGAAACATTCAGTACTTC,NA,NA,TRBV6-1,TRBJ2-4
CASSQLDGKQFF,TGTGCCAGCAGCCAACTTGACGGGAAGCAGTTCTTC,NA,NA,TRBV14,TRBJ2-1
CASSVSGTSYNEQFF,TGTGCCAGCAGCGTAAGCGGCACATCCTACAATGAGCAGTTCTTC,NA,few,TRBV9,TRBJ2-1
CASSPGGLVSYNEQFF,TGTGCCAGCAGCCCCGGGGGGCTGGTTTCCTACAATGAGCAGTTCTTC,NA,NA,TRBV5-4,TRBJ2-1
CASKTGYNQPQHF,TGTGCCAGCAAGACAGGTTACAATCAGCCCCAGCATTTT,NA,NA,TRBV6-5,TRBJ1-5
CASTEGYEQYF,TGTGCCAGCACGGAGGGGTACGAGCAGTACTTC,NA,NA,TRBV6-5,TRBJ2-7
CASSIRGKVNEQFF,TGTGCCAGTAGTATCCGGGGAAAGGTGAATGAGCAGTTCTTC,NA,NA,TRBV19,TRBJ2-1
CASSPWTAMNTEAFF,TGTGCCAGCAGCCCCTGGACAGCCATGAACACTGAAGCTTTCTTT,NA,few,TRBV7-9,TRBJ1-1
CASRSQVTGSGTEAFF,TGCGCCAGCAGGAGTCAGGTAACAGGGTCCGGTACTGAAGCTTTCTTT,NA,NA,TRBV5-1,TRBJ1-1
CASSSSSGTVSYEQYF,TGCGCCAGCAGCTCGAGTTCCGGGACAGTATCCTACGAGCAGTACTTC,TRBD1,NA,TRBV5-1,TRBJ2-7
CASSLDGGRGKTQYF,TGCGCCAGCAGCTTGGACGGCGGAAGGGGGAAGACCCAGTACTTC,NA,NA,TRBV5-1,TRBJ2-5
CASSFLRQGDYEQYF,TGTGCCAGCAGCTTTCTCAGACAGGGCGACTACGAGCAGTACTTC,TRBD1,NA,TRBV13,TRBJ2-7
CSVESGGRQETQYF,TGCAGCGTTGAATCGGGGGGAAGGCAAGAGACCCAGTACTTC,TRBD2,NA,TRBV29-1,TRBJ2-5
CASSFGVNTGELFF,TGTGCCAGCAGCTTCGGGGTGAACACCGGGGAGCTGTTTTTT,NA,NA,TRBV7-2,TRBJ2-2
CATSRPNLREGYTF,TGTGCCACCAGCAGACCTAATTTACGGGAGGGCTACACCTTC,NA,NA,TRBV15,TRBJ1-2
CASSTGTVATNEKLFF,TGCGCCAGCAGCACCGGGACAGTGGCAACTAATGAAAAACTGTTTTTT,TRBD1,few,TRBV5-1,TRBJ1-4